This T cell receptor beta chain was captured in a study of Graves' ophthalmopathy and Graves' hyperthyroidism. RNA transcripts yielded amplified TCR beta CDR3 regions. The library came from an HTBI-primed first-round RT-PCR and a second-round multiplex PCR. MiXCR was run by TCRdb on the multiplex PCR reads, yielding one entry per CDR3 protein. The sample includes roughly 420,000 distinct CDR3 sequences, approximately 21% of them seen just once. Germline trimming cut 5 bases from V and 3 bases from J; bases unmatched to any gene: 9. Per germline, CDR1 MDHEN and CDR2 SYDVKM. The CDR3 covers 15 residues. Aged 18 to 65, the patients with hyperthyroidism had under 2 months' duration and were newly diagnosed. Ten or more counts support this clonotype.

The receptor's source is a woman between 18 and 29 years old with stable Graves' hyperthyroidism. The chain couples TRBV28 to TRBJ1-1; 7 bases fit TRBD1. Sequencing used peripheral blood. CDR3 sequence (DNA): TGTGCCAGCAGTGCCCCCCTCACAGGGGACACTGAAGCTTTCTTT. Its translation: CASSAPLTGDTEAFF.